This note documents a single TCR beta chain sequence. Participant ages covered about 18 to 90 years across approximately 25 US areas. Clinical history as reported by participants underpinned cohort assignment. This specimen belongs to a study of blood T cell repertoires in COVID-19. Study-wide context: PBMCs, B-cell-depleted T cells, or T cells were the source of the cDNA or gDNA that made up the material.

Per the study methods: How many nucleated cells were present was estimated from reference gene primer amplification. Sequenced by immunoSEQ multiplex PCR; TCRdb stores in-frame clones only, minus some. The DNA gave D and trimming, while V, J and clone size come from that table. The sample carries about 210,000 clones, more than 70% recorded once. Germline loops: CDR1 SGDLS, CDR2 YYNGEE. V was cut by 0 bases and J by 5 bases, with 11 bases left in between. The CDR3 length is 14 residues. The source is a woman aged 40 to 50 with acute COVID-19. The rearrangement joins TRBV9 to TRBJ2-5; D not resolved. The sequenced sample consisted of PBMCs or T cells enriched from blood (not recorded which). The DNA of the CDR3 is TGTGCCAGCAGCGTAGATGGTAGATGGGAGACCCAGTACTTC. It encodes CASSVDGRWETQYF.